Listed here are 20 T cell receptor beta chains from one sample, sequenced in a study of metastatic and nonmetastatic thyroid tumors. TCRdb ran MiXCR on the PCR reads. Altogether approximately 28,000 clones are present, about 15% being singletons, with the ten largest covering 15% to 18%. Before thyroid surgery, none of the patients had received any treatment. Sequencing was done on a sample of blood. The source of these receptors is a male donor with papillary thyroid cancer or a benign thyroid nodule (not recorded which). Some clones in this sample may be carry-over from other donors' samples.

This clone came up many times. V usage is TRBV5-4 and J usage is TRBJ1-6, with D possibly TRBD1 on 5 matching bases. CDR1 is SGHNT and CDR2 is YYREEE in the germline V gene (reference sequence). The CDR3 consists of 17 residues. V lost 0 bases, J lost 4 bases, and 14 bases lay in between. The CDR3: CASSLAPGFPYNSPLHF. In nucleotides, the CDR3 is TGTGCCAGCAGCTTGGCCCCAGGGTTCCCTTATAATTCACCCCTCCACTTT. The complete variable domain, with remaining parts taken from reference TRBV5-4 and TRBJ1-6, reads ETGVTQSPTHLIKTRGQQVTLRCSSQSGHNTVSWYQQALGQGPQFIFQYYREEENGRGNFPPRFSGLQFPNYSSELNVNALELDDSALYLCASSLAPGFPYNSPLHFGNGTRLTVT.

This clone was recorded at least ten times. The V gene is TRBV28, the J gene TRBJ1-2, with D maybe TRBD1 (6 bases). CDR3 length: 13 amino acids. V lost 7 bases, J lost 4 bases, and 13 bases lay in between. Germline CDR1 is MDHEN and CDR2 is SYDVKM. The CDR3 region is CASIPGGGYGYTF. The CDR3 DNA reads TGTGCCAGCATCCCCGGGGGCGGCTATGGCTACACCTTC.

The sample holds many counts of this clone. V and J are TRBV29-1 and TRBJ1-2, with 10 bases identical to TRBD1. This CDR3 spans 15 amino acids. CDR1 and CDR2 (germline): SQVTM, ANQGSEA. Trimming removed 6 bases from V and 4 bases from J; junction bases left unmatched: 11. The CDR3: CSVEPGQGLSYGYTF. CDR3 in DNA: TGCAGCGTCGAACCGGGACAGGGGCTGTCCTATGGCTACACCTTC.

Ten or more counts support this clone. The chain is built from TRBV6-1 and TRBJ1-5, with D unclear. V lost 4 bases and J lost 5, with 9 bases in between. The CDR3 runs to 13 residues. The germline CDR1 and CDR2 sequences are MNHNS and SASEGT. The CDR3 bases are TGTGCCAGCAGTGTGCGAAAGGATCAGCCCCAGCATTTT. Its protein product is CASSVRKDQPQHF.

This clone was seen repeatedly, ten times or more. This rearrangement joins TRBV12-3 or TRBV12-4 to TRBJ2-4; perhaps TRBD2 as D (7 bases). The V end was cut by 7 bases, the J end by 3 bases, with 19 bases between. CDR3 length: 16 amino acids. The CDR3 loop reads CASTKGEGNSKNIQYF. In DNA, the CDR3 is TGTGCCAGCACTAAGGGGGAGGGGAATAGCAAAAACATTCAGTACTTC.

This clone came up many times. The genes are TRBV7-9 and TRBJ2-1; 7 bases map to TRBD2. V lost 5 bases, J lost 5 bases, and 3 bases stayed unmatched. This CDR3 region has 13 residues. The germline gives CDR1 SEHNR, CDR2 FQNEAQ (reference sequence). DNA of the CDR3: TGTGCCAGCAGCCGAACTAGCGACAATGAGCAGTTCTTC. Protein product: CASSRTSDNEQFF.

This clone was counted a few times. J is TRBJ1-1 and V is TRBV28; 7 bases line up with TRBD1. CDR3 size: 16 residues. V dropped 1 base and J dropped 6; count of bases not matched to a gene: 11. Germline CDR1 reads MDHEN; CDR2 reads SYDVKM. CDR3 bases: TGTGCCAGCAGTTTATCCCTTCGATCCGGGACAGCTGAAGCTTTCTTT. Its translation is CASSLSLRSGTAEAFF.

At least ten counts were recorded for this clone. V gene TRBV7-2 combines with J gene TRBJ1-5; D gene unclear. This CDR3 is built from 12 residues. Germline V gene lookup returns CDR1 SGHTA and CDR2 FQGNSA. The V end was cut by 5 bases, the J end by 3 bases, with 5 bases between. As DNA, the CDR3 is TGTGCCAGCAGCGCCCCCAATCAGCCCCAGCATTTT. Its translation is CASSAPNQPQHF.

This clone was observed many times. V and J are TRBV3-1 and TRBJ2-5, with D perhaps matching TRBD2 (5 bases). The germline V gene has CDR1 LGHDT and CDR2 YNNKEL (reference sequence). There are 15 residues in the CDR3. The germline V and J ends were trimmed by 4 bases and 2 bases, with 14 bases remaining between them. CDR3 DNA sequence: TGTGCCAGCAGCCCAGGACTCGTAGGACAAGAGACCCAGTACTTC. Amino acid sequence: CASSPGLVGQETQYF.

This clone was recorded at least ten times. Other DNA variants within this sample encode the same CDR3. This rearrangement joins TRBV12-5 to TRBJ2-2; 8 nucleotides agree with TRBD2. CDR1 LGHNT and CDR2 FRNRAP come from the germline V gene. The CDR3 totals 18 residues. J was trimmed by 4 bases and V by 2 bases; bases with no gene match: 12. The CDR3 is CASGLLAGPPWGTGELFF. The CDR3 DNA reads as TGTGCTAGTGGTTTGCTAGCGGGTCCCCCCTGGGGCACCGGGGAGCTGTTTTTT.

Points on this clone: A much larger clone lies one base from this, so it may be a read error. The chain carries TRBV3-1 and TRBJ1-2; D might be TRBD1 (5 bases). This CDR3 has 17 residues. Deletions cut 5 bases from V and 4 bases from J, with 23 bases between. CDR1 and CDR2 from the germline V gene are LGHDT and YNNKEL (reference sequence). The CDR3 DNA follows: TGTGCCAGCAGCATTCGATTCGTCAGGGAGTATAGCTATGGCTACACCTTC. Residues: CASSIRFVREYSYGYTF.

Ten or more counts support this clone. V is TRBV2 and J is TRBJ2-5; D possibly corresponds to TRBD2 (5 bases). Trimming took off 6 bases at V and 0 bases at J, with 14 bases between the two ends. The CDR3 totals 15 residues. Germline lookup yields CDR1 SNHLY and CDR2 FYNNEI. For the CDR3, the DNA is TGTGCCAGCAGAGCCACGCTAGCTAACCAAGAGACCCAGTACTTC. Protein sequence: CASRATLANQETQYF.

This clone has a handful of counts. With a much larger clone just one base away, this may be a read error. The chain uses TRBV12-3 or TRBV12-4 and TRBJ1-2, with no clear D. This CDR3 has 12 amino acids. V was clipped by 8 bases and J by 4 bases, with 11 bases between them. The CDR3 sequence is CASAVSLYGYTF. The CDR3 DNA sequence: TGTGCCAGCGCCGTTTCCCTCTATGGCTACACCTTC.

A remark on this clone: This could be a read error, since a much larger clone is one nucleotide away. DNA for the CDR3: TGTGCCAGCAGGGAGGGGACTAGCTGGGCCTACAATGAGCAGTCCTTC. Its translation is CASREGTSWAYNEQSF. J is TRBJ2-1 and V is TRBV27, with 9 bases that match TRBD2. From germline, CDR1 is MNHEY and CDR2 SMNVEV (reference sequence). The CDR3 is 16 residues long.

This clone was seen at least ten times. V usage is TRBV6-1 and J usage is TRBJ2-7; 8 bases fit TRBD2. Germline assignment: CDR1 MNHNS and CDR2 SASEGT. This CDR3 spans 16 amino acids. The V gene end was trimmed by 6 bases and the J gene end by 4 bases; junction bases not matched to a gene: 14. CDR3 region: CASRPGGVGKGYEQYF. CDR3 DNA: TGTGCCAGCAGGCCCGGGGGGGTTGGAAAGGGTTACGAGCAGTACTTC.

This clone was picked up many times. The chain links TRBV30 to TRBJ2-3; D not resolved. CDR3 length: 14 residues. V lost 3 bases, J lost 2 bases, and 12 bases lay in between. The V gene's germline CDR1 is GTSNPN and CDR2 SVGIG (reference sequence). CDR3 DNA sequence: TGTGCCTGGAGCGGTCCGGCGGACACAGATACGCAGTATTTT. Translated, it gives CAWSGPADTDTQYF.

The chain carries TRBV20-1 and TRBJ2-7, with 7 bases lining up with TRBD2. J was trimmed by 3 bases and V by 3 bases; bases with no gene match: 5. The CDR3 totals 13 residues. From germline, CDR1 is DFQATT and CDR2 SNEGSKA (reference sequence). This CDR3 reads CSASRTSHYEQYF. The CDR3 DNA sequence: TGCAGTGCTAGTCGGACTAGTCACTACGAGCAGTACTTC.

The sample holds many counts of this clone. The V gene is TRBV28, the J gene TRBJ2-2; tentative D call: TRBD2 (6 bases). In germline, CDR1 is MDHEN, CDR2 SYDVKM. This CDR3 has 15 amino acids. Deletions cut 7 bases from V and 6 bases from J, with 18 bases between. CDR3 in amino acids: CASNPPSRGPGELFF. The DNA of the CDR3 is TGTGCCAGCAATCCCCCCTCGCGGGGCCCCGGGGAGCTGTTTTTT.

By frequency in the sample, this clone is medium-sized. The rearrangement links TRBV27 to TRBJ2-7, with D maybe TRBD1 (5 bases). Trimming stripped 2 bases from V and 7 bases from J, with 18 bases between. The CDR3 contains 15 residues. Germline V gene lookup returns CDR1 MNHEY and CDR2 SMNVEV (reference sequence). The CDR3 is CASSLGPQGRQEQYF. The CDR3 DNA sequence: TGTGCCAGCAGTTTAGGGCCCCAGGGTAGGCAAGAGCAGTACTTC.

The chain recombines TRBV7-2 with TRBJ2-1; 8 bases agree with TRBD2. V trimming: 5 bases; J trimming: 6 bases; junction bases outside the gene matches: 6. The CDR3 sequence is 14 residues long. The germline CDR1 and CDR2 sequences are SGHTA and FQGNSA. The CDR3 loop reads CASSPGLALNEQFF. In DNA form, the CDR3 reads TGTGCCAGCAGCCCCGGACTAGCACTCAATGAGCAGTTCTTC.